Listed below are T cell receptor beta chains from one sample, sequenced in a study of blood T cell repertoires in COVID-19. This table comes from immunoSEQ multiplex PCR, and its TCRdb copy is limited to in-frame clones, with some not included. The data hold 450,000 or so clones, with about nine tenths observed a single time. Input material: PBMCs or T cells enriched from blood (not recorded which). The receptors come from a man younger than 30 who had recovered from COVID-19. Each CDR3 is given without its conserved first and last residue. The order of the fields is clone size, J gene, V gene, CDR3 protein. Expanded clones are given a class, and other clones once, few, many or no size at all.

.	TRBJ1-1	TRBV12-3/TRBV12-4	ASRLLQGRAF
.	TRBJ2-2	TRBV19	ASHKGWLF
.	TRBJ1-2	TRBV11-3	ASSLGANPNYGYT
once	TRBJ1-4	TRBV6-5	ASSNDRATNEKLF
.	TRBJ1-6	TRBV5-5	ASSLAQGMDSPLH
.	TRBJ2-7	TRBV5-1	ASSPSGTSGYEQY
few	TRBJ2-1	TRBV5-4	ASSLGFRRLSYNEQF
once	TRBJ2-2	TRBV7-9	ASSLDYIAGELF
.	TRBJ1-3	TRBV19	ASTPDTNSGNTIY
.	TRBJ2-2	TRBV9	ASSEGPLGDTTGELF
.	TRBJ1-4	TRBV11-3	ASSPDRVKEKLF
.	TRBJ1-5	TRBV19	ASSFGPEGQPQH
.	TRBJ1-5	TRBV28	ASSSPPAGPQH
.	TRBJ1-2	TRBV28	ASRGQGAGGYT
.	TRBJ1-3	TRBV5-1	ASSADRETGNTIY
.	TRBJ1-1	TRBV7-8	ASSSRDGGREAF
.	TRBJ1-1	TRBV11-3	ASSPEGVTEAF
.	TRBJ2-1	TRBV21-1	ASSKAAAACGCEQF
.	TRBJ1-5	TRBV19	ASSIGGAGNQPQH
.	TRBJ2-3	TRBV10-3	AISESWAFLARERDTQY
.	TRBJ1-3	TRBV7-6	ASSLGQGLENTIY
.	TRBJ2-7	TRBV9	ASSVGQASYEQY
.	TRBJ2-7	TRBV6-6	ASSLRPTGTGVPYEQY
.	TRBJ1-2	TRBV7-9	ASSFDRGFDGYT
.	TRBJ2-3	TRBV7-6	ASSPKTSGRVDTQY
.	TRBJ2-5	TRBV28	ASLEAKGEETQY
.	TRBJ1-2	TRBV7-2	ASSPWASSSNYGYT
few	TRBJ2-6	TRBV11-2	ASSVTGAGANVLT
.	TRBJ1-5	TRBV10-3	AISTGEINQPQH
.	TRBJ1-5	TRBV9	ASSVDGASNQPQH
.	TRBJ1-1	TRBV5-1	ASSSLSTGNTEAF
.	TRBJ1-6	TRBV3-1/TRBV3-2	ASSQEFPGLGSPLH
.	TRBJ2-3	TRBV2	ASSEERRQY
.	TRBJ1-2	TRBV5-1	ASKLTVTNYGYT
.	TRBJ1-5	TRBV2	ASRGLVGPQH
.	TRBJ1-5	TRBV6-1	ASSDPLRGRVGQPQH
.	TRBJ2-7	TRBV5-1	ASSPGGGQAPYEQY
once	TRBJ2-6	TRBV19	ASSHTGDGANVLT
.	TRBJ2-5	TRBV7-3	ASSLARGSQETQY
.	TRBJ2-1	TRBV28	ASSGLGDVDNEQF
few	TRBJ2-7	TRBV5-1	ASSLASGSVYEQY
.	TRBJ1-1	TRBV18	ASSPMGQDTEAF
.	TRBJ1-6	TRBV25-1	ASSSHGERSPLH
.	TRBJ1-1	TRBV12-5	ASGPRDRATLNTEAF
.	TRBJ1-2	TRBV5-4	ASSSPDRPYGYT
.	TRBJ1-5	TRBV10-2	ASSLRGRGYQPQH
once	TRBJ1-1	TRBV7-9	ASSSKTGERGNTEAF
.	TRBJ2-3	TRBV3-1/TRBV3-2	ASSQGAGTSTDTQY
.	TRBJ1-5	TRBV6-1	ASSESGGNQPQH
.	TRBJ2-1	TRBV5-1	ASSPGLVGNEQF
.	TRBJ2-1	TRBV7-3	ASSGRTSDYNEQF
.	TRBJ1-1	TRBV27	ASSLPGQEAF
.	TRBJ1-6	TRBV5-1	ASMQGGVDSPLH
once	TRBJ2-7	TRBV30	AWSGRRTLSYEQY
.	TRBJ2-2	TRBV3-1/TRBV3-2	ASSPNRDKSILF
.	TRBJ2-2	TRBV2	ASSGGLVPGELF
once	TRBJ2-7	TRBV5-1	ASRRDRGPYEQY